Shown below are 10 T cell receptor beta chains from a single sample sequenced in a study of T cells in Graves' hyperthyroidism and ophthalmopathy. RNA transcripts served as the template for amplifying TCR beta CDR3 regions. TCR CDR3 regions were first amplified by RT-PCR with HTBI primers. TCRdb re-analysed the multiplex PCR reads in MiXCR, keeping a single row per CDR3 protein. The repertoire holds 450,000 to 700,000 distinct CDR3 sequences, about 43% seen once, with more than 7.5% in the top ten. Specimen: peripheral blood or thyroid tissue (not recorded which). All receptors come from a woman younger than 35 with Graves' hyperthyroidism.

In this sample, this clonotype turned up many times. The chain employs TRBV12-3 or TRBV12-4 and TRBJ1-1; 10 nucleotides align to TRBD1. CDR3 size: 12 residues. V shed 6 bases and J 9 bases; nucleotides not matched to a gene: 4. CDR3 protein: CASSGQGEKAFF. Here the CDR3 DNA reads TGTGCCAGCAGCGGACAGGGGGAAAAAGCTTTCTTT.

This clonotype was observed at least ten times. CDR3 bases: TGTGCCAGCAGCCCCCAGTTGGCTGGGGCCAACGTCCTGACTTTC. It specifies CASSPQLAGANVLTF. V is TRBV14 and J is TRBJ2-6; D remains unclear. The ends were cut back, 4 bases at V and 2 bases at J, with 9 bases in the middle. CDR3 length equals 15 residues. In germline, CDR1 is SGHDN, CDR2 FVKESK.

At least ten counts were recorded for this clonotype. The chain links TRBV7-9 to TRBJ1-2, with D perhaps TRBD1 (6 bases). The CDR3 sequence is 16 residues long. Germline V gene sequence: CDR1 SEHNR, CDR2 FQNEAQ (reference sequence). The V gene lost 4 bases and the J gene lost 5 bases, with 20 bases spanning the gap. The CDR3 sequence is CASSSTRGSMSYGYTF. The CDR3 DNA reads TGTGCCAGCAGCTCTACCAGGGGCTCTATGAGTTATGGCTACACCTTC.

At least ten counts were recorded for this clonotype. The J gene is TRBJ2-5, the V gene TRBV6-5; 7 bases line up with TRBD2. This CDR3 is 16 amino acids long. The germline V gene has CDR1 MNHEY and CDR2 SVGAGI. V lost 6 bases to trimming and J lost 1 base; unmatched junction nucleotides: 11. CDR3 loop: CASRDPGGRSQETQYF. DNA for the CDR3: TGTGCCAGCAGGGACCCGGGGGGTAGGTCCCAAGAGACCCAGTACTTC.

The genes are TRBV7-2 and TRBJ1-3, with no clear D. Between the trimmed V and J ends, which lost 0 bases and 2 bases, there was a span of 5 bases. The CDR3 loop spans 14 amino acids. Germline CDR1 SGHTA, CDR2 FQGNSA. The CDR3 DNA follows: TGTGCCAGCAGCTTAGCACCCACTGGAAACACCATATATTTT. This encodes CASSLAPTGNTIYF.

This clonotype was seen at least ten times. The CDR3: CASTLQGLSEQYF. In nucleotides, the CDR3 is TGTGCCAGCACCCTACAGGGACTGAGCGAGCAGTACTTC. The chain uses TRBV2 and TRBJ2-7; D possibly uses TRBD1 or TRBD2 (6 bases each). The CDR3 contains 13 residues. Per the germline V gene, CDR1 is SNHLY and CDR2 is FYNNEI. Trimming stripped 7 bases from V and 6 bases from J, with 16 bases between.

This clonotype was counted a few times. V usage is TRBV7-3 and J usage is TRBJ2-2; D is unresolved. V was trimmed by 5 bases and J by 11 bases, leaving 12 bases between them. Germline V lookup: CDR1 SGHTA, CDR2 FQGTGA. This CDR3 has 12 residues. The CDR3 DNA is TGTGCCAGCAGCCACTCGGTCGGTGAGCTGTTTTTT. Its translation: CASSHSVGELFF.

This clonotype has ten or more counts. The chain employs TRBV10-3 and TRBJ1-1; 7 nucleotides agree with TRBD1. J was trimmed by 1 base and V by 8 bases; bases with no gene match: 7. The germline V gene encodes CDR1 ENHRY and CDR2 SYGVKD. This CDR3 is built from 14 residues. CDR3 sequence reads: CAIQPGQKNTEAFF. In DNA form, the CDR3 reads TGTGCCATCCAGCCGGGACAGAAGAACACTGAAGCTTTCTTT.

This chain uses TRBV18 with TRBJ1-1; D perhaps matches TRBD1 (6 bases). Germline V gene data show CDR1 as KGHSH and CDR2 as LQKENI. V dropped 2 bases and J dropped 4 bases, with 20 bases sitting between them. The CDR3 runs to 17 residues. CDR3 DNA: TGTGCCAGCTCACCATTCCCGCGGACAGACGGGGTCACTGAAGCTTTCTTT. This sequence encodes CASSPFPRTDGVTEAFF.

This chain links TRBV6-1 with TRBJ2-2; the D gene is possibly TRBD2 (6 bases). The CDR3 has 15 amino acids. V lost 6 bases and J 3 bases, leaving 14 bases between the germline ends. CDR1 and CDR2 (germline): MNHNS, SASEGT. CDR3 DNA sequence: TGTGCCAGCAGGACTAGGGGTTTGGACACCGGGGAGCTGTTTTTT. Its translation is CASRTRGLDTGELFF.